Following are 32 T cell receptor beta chains from one sample sequenced in a study of cytotoxic CD8 clonotypes in ibrutinib-treated CLL. Assay used: immunoSEQ multiplex PCR; TCRdb lists only in-frame clones, some missing. The repertoire holds more than 85,000 clones, with approximately 77% as singletons. The sequencing used PBMCs, collected after 24 months of ibrutinib treatment. Every receptor here comes from a human donor with chronic lymphocytic leukemia.

Only one count was recorded for this clone. V is TRBV29-1 and J is TRBJ2-3; TRBD1 matches 10 bases. The CDR3 has 15 amino acids. The V gene end was trimmed by 6 bases and the J gene end by 0 bases; junction bases not matched to a gene: 6. Germline V lookup: CDR1 SQVTM, CDR2 ANQGSEA. The CDR3 sequence: CSVRRDRGSTDTQYF. The CDR3 bases are TGCAGCGTCCGCCGGGACAGGGGCAGCACAGATACGCAGTATTTT.

This clone was counted only a few times. CDR3 sequence: CASTPGAGLRNEQYF. The CDR3 DNA reads as TGTGCCAGCACCCCTGGGGCAGGACTAAGAAACGAGCAGTACTTC. V usage is TRBV7-9 and J usage is TRBJ2-7; possible D gene TRBD2, 6 bases. Germline V gene lookup returns CDR1 SEHNR and CDR2 FQNEAQ (reference sequence). The V end lost 7 bases, the J end lost 5 bases, and 21 bases lay between the germline ends. The length of the CDR3 is 15 residues.

The J gene is TRBJ2-5, the V gene TRBV5-1; D uncertain. This CDR3 comprises 14 residues. Germline lookup yields CDR1 SGHRS and CDR2 YFSETQ. The V gene lost 1 base and the J gene lost 2 bases, with 9 bases spanning the gap. CDR3 region: CASSLPGSQETQYF. CDR3 nucleotide sequence: TGCGCCAGCAGCTTGCCTGGCAGTCAAGAGACCCAGTACTTC.

The CDR3 DNA reads as TGTGCCAGCAGCTTAGTAGCGGGAGTACGGTACGAGCAGTACTTC. It yields the protein CASSLVAGVRYEQYF. The chain employs TRBV11-1 and TRBJ2-7; TRBD2 agrees at 9 bases. J gave up 4 bases and V 1 base, and 5 bases lay outside the gene matches. Germline CDR1 and CDR2: SGHAT and FQDESV (reference sequence). This CDR3 is 15 amino acids long.

The CDR3 region is CASSYRDGVIQYF. The CDR3 nucleotides read TGTGCCAGCAGCTACCGGGACGGGGTTATTCAGTACTTC. The J gene is TRBJ2-4, the V gene TRBV7-2; perhaps D is TRBD1 or TRBD2 (5 bases each). In germline, CDR1 is SGHTA, CDR2 FQGNSA. Trimming pared 4 bases from V and 10 bases from J, leaving 14 bases between. This CDR3 region has 13 residues.

This clone came up a few times. CDR3 coding DNA: TGTGCCTGGAGTATCATGACAGGAAACGAGCAGTACTTC. Translated, it gives CAWSIMTGNEQYF. The V call is TRBV30, the J call TRBJ2-7; D may be TRBD1 (6 bases). Trimming left V 2 bases short and J 5 bases short, with 13 bases between. In germline, CDR1 is GTSNPN, CDR2 SVGIG (reference sequence). CDR3 size: 13 residues.

This clone was picked up one time. The chain uses TRBV7-2 and TRBJ2-3; possible D gene TRBD1, 5 bases. The CDR3 is 14 residues long. Trimming pared 5 bases from V and 0 bases from J, leaving 9 bases between. The germline gives CDR1 SGHTA, CDR2 FQGNSA. The CDR3 DNA is TGTGCCAGCAGCCTACGACAGAGCACAGATACGCAGTATTTT. Its protein product is CASSLRQSTDTQYF.

V gene TRBV7-9 combines with J gene TRBJ2-3, with 8 nucleotides matching TRBD1. Germline V CDR1 and CDR2: SEHNR, FQNEAQ (reference sequence). V lost 7 bases and J lost 4; bases outside the gene matches: 10. The CDR3 extends over 15 amino acids. The CDR3 reads CASTRTDRDADTQYF. CDR3 in DNA: TGTGCCAGCACCCGTACGGACAGGGATGCAGATACGCAGTATTTT.

The table lists this clone with many counts. The rearrangement uses TRBV19 and TRBJ2-6, with D possibly TRBD2 on 5 matching bases. Germline V gene sequence: CDR1 LNHDA, CDR2 SQIVND (reference sequence). Trimming stripped 3 bases from V and 0 bases from J, with 15 bases between. The CDR3 sequence is 18 residues long. CDR3 bases: TGTGCCAGTAGTATGGGCAGGACGGGGAGCTCTGGGGCCAACGTCCTGACTTTC. It yields the protein CASSMGRTGSSGANVLTF.

CDR3 loop: CASSFEGWDTQYF. CDR3 in DNA: TGCGCCAGCAGCTTTGAGGGTTGGGATACGCAGTATTTT. The rearrangement joins TRBV5-1 to TRBJ2-3, with D possibly being TRBD2 (5 bases). CDR3 length equals 13 residues. Germline V lookup: CDR1 SGHRS, CDR2 YFSETQ. Trimming took 2 bases from V and 6 from J, leaving 10 bases between them. Full variable domain (missing parts from reference TRBV5-1 and TRBJ2-3): KAGVTQTPRYLIKTRGQQVTLSCSPISGHRSVSWYQQTPGQGLQFLFEYFSETQRNKGNFPGRFSGRQFSNSRSEMNVSTLELGDSALYLCASSFEGWDTQYFGPGTRLTVL.

This clone has only a few counts. J is TRBJ1-2 and V is TRBV10-3, with a weak D call TRBD1 (5 bases). Germline V gives CDR1 ENHRY, CDR2 SYGVKD. The CDR3 sequence is 15 residues long. V lost 0 bases and J lost 2, with 10 bases in between. DNA for the CDR3: TGTGCCATCAGTGAGTCGGTGACAGCCAACTATGGCTACACCTTC. It specifies CAISESVTANYGYTF.

This rearrangement joins TRBV5-1 to TRBJ1-1; 10 nucleotides agree with TRBD1. CDR1 and CDR2 (germline): SGHRS, YFSETQ. J gave up 2 bases and V 4 bases, and 8 bases lay outside the gene matches. The CDR3 is 16 amino acids. The CDR3 sequence: CASSPRDRGLNTEAFF. CDR3 sequence (DNA): TGCGCCAGCAGCCCCCGGGACAGGGGACTCAACACTGAAGCTTTCTTT.

Worth noting for this clone: Additional DNA sequences in this sample encode the identical CDR3. V usage is TRBV9 and J usage is TRBJ2-1; D unresolved. CDR1 and CDR2 from the germline V gene are SGDLS and YYNGEE. Between the trimmed V and J ends, which lost 2 bases and 4 bases, there was a span of 4 bases. The CDR3 extends over 12 amino acids. CDR3: CASSVGYNEQFF. Here the CDR3 DNA reads TGTGCCAGCAGCGTCGGGTACAATGAGCAGTTCTTC.

The gene calls are TRBV7-9 and TRBJ1-5; the D gene is possibly TRBD1 (6 bases). The V gene lost 5 bases and the J gene lost 4 bases, with 6 bases spanning the gap. CDR3 length: 12 residues. CDR1 is SEHNR, CDR2 FQNEAQ, per germline (reference sequence). This CDR3 is CASSGQNQPQHF. Here the CDR3 DNA reads TGTGCCAGCAGCGGACAGAATCAGCCCCAGCATTTT.

The chain combines TRBV5-4 with TRBJ1-4; perhaps TRBD1 as D (5 bases). The CDR3 has 14 amino acids. Germline-derived CDR1 and CDR2 are SGHNT and YYREEE (reference sequence). Trimming pared 5 bases from V and 6 bases from J, leaving 14 bases between. In nucleotides, the CDR3 is TGTGCCAGCAGTCGGGACCGACAACATGAAAAACTGTTTTTT. Translation: CASSRDRQHEKLFF.

The chain is built from TRBV7-9 and TRBJ1-4; no firm D call. Germline-derived CDR1 and CDR2 are SEHNR and FQNEAQ (reference sequence). This CDR3 region has 12 residues. V lost 5 bases, J lost 8 bases, and 9 bases lay in between. CDR3 region: CASSPAREKLFF. In DNA form, the CDR3 reads TGTGCCAGCAGCCCCGCGAGGGAAAAACTGTTTTTT.

The chain combines TRBV28 with TRBJ2-1; unclear D gene. This CDR3 is 15 amino acids long. CDR1 and CDR2 (germline): MDHEN, SYDVKM. Trimming cost V 6 bases and J 6 bases, with 18 bases left between them. The CDR3 here is CASSNHGRFRNEQFF. The CDR3 DNA follows: TGTGCCAGCAGCAATCATGGCAGATTTCGCAATGAGCAGTTCTTC.

This clone was detected only a few times. The chain is built from TRBV5-5 and TRBJ1-2; D remains unclear. Germline assignment: CDR1 SGHKS and CDR2 YYEKEE (reference sequence). Trimming stripped 0 bases from V and 4 bases from J, with 10 bases between. The CDR3 covers 14 residues. This chain's CDR3 is CASSLGSQFYGYTF. The DNA of the CDR3 is TGTGCCAGCAGCTTGGGGAGTCAGTTCTATGGCTACACCTTC.

J is TRBJ2-7 and V is TRBV7-8; TRBD2 might be the D (5 bases). V shed 1 base and J shed 2 bases, with 12 bases lying between them. The CDR3 has 15 residues. The V gene's germline CDR1 is SGHVS and CDR2 FQNEAQ. The CDR3 nucleotides are TGTGCCAGCAGCTTAGGGCGGACTCTTCCCTACGAGCAGTACTTC. Amino acids: CASSLGRTLPYEQYF. The whole variable domain, filled in from reference TRBV7-8 and TRBJ2-7, reads GAGVSQSPRYKVAKRGQDVALRCDPISGHVSLFWYQQALGQGPEFLTYFQNEAQLDKSGLPSDRFFAERPEGSVSTLKIQRTQQEDSAVYLCASSLGRTLPYEQYFGPGTRLTVT.

The V gene is TRBV18, the J gene TRBJ2-1; D uncertain. Looked up from germline, CDR1 is KGHSH and CDR2 is LQKENI. Trimming removed 1 base at V and 0 bases at J, with 7 bases between. The CDR3 contains 15 residues. This CDR3 reads CASSPQRYSYNEQFF. The DNA for the CDR3 is TGTGCCAGCTCACCACAGCGCTACTCCTACAATGAGCAGTTCTTC.

This clone showed up just once. The rearrangement links TRBV7-2 to TRBJ1-3, with D perhaps TRBD1 (5 bases). V lost 2 bases to trimming and J lost 0 bases, with 5 bases between them. This CDR3 spans 14 amino acids. Per the germline V gene, CDR1 is SGHTA and CDR2 is FQGNSA. As DNA, the CDR3 is TGTGCCAGCAGCTTACAGGGCTCTGGAAACACCATATATTTT. Residues: CASSLQGSGNTIYF.

In this sample, this clone turned up a few times. The chain couples TRBV7-2 to TRBJ2-5, with 8 bases identical to TRBD2. This CDR3 region has 15 residues. V shed 5 bases, J shed 2 bases, and the junction held 7 bases outside the gene matches. Germline V gene lookup returns CDR1 SGHTA and CDR2 FQGNSA. This CDR3 is CASSPFSGNQETQYF. CDR3 DNA sequence: TGTGCCAGCAGCCCATTTAGCGGGAATCAAGAGACCCAGTACTTC.

This chain links TRBV2 with TRBJ2-6; D unresolved. Germline assignment: CDR1 SNHLY and CDR2 FYNNEI. Trimming removed 7 bases at V and 0 bases at J, with 10 bases between. The CDR3 is 15 residues long. CDR3 in DNA: TGTGCCAGCATGAAAGTTATCTCTGGGGCCAACGTCCTGACTTTC. Its translation is CASMKVISGANVLTF.

This clone has ten or more counts. The chain uses TRBV27 and TRBJ1-2, with D maybe TRBD1 (6 bases). The CDR3 is 14 amino acids. CDR1 and CDR2 from the germline V gene are MNHEY and SMNVEV (reference sequence). The germline V and J ends were trimmed by 6 bases and 6 bases, with 17 bases remaining between them. This CDR3 reads CASRPGGRGNGYTF. CDR3 coding DNA: TGTGCCAGCAGGCCCGGGGGGCGCGGAAATGGCTACACCTTC.

This clone was found once. The chain carries TRBV20-1 and TRBJ1-5; maybe TRBD1 (5 bases). CDR1 and CDR2 (germline): DFQATT, SNEGSKA (reference sequence). The CDR3 loop spans 11 amino acids. The CDR3 here is CSGGGTQPQHF. In nucleotides, the CDR3 is TGCAGCGGGGGGGGGACCCAGCCCCAGCATTTT.

The J gene is TRBJ1-3, the V gene TRBV4-3, with a possible D match to TRBD1 (5 bases). Per germline, CDR1 LGHNA and CDR2 YSLEER. V lost 0 bases and J 2 bases, leaving 11 bases between the germline ends. CDR3 length equals 16 residues. CDR3 region: CASSQEMGGPGNTIYF. CDR3 DNA: TGCGCCAGCAGCCAAGAGATGGGGGGTCCTGGAAACACCATATATTTT.

This clone has just one count. The CDR3 sequence: CASSIGGQQETQYF. CDR3 DNA: TGTGCCAGTAGTATAGGGGGACAGCAAGAGACCCAGTACTTC. V is TRBV19 and J is TRBJ2-5, with TRBD1 identical over 7 bases. Germline V gene sequence: CDR1 LNHDA, CDR2 SQIVND (reference sequence). CDR3 length equals 14 residues. V was clipped by 1 base and J by 2 bases; unmatched bases: 1.

CDR3 DNA: TGCGCCAGCAGCTCTGGAAACACCAGGACTAGCGGTGGCTACGAGCAGTACTTC. It is translated as CASSSGNTRTSGGYEQYF. This chain links TRBV5-1 with TRBJ2-7; 10 positions match TRBD2. The germline CDR1 and CDR2 sequences are SGHRS and YFSETQ. The CDR3 is 18 amino acids. Unmatched junction bases numbered 15, after V lost 3 bases and J lost 3 bases.

The genes are TRBV27 and TRBJ1-6; D may be TRBD1 (5 bases). CDR1 is MNHEY, CDR2 SMNVEV, per germline (reference sequence). The CDR3 is made up of 16 amino acids. The V end was cut by 6 bases, the J end by 0 bases, with 12 bases between. CDR3 in amino acids: CASRGGLSSYNSPLHF. For the CDR3, the DNA is TGTGCCAGCAGGGGGGGGTTAAGCTCCTATAATTCACCCCTCCACTTT.

The gene calls are TRBV28 and TRBJ1-5; 9 bases line up with TRBD1. Trimming took 6 bases from V and 3 from J; bases not matched to a gene: 6. From germline, CDR1 is MDHEN and CDR2 SYDVKM. CDR3 length: 15 residues. The CDR3 DNA is TGTGCCAGCAGCGCGGGACAGGGTTTCAATCAGCCCCAGCATTTT. This sequence encodes CASSAGQGFNQPQHF.

The chain joins TRBV25-1 to TRBJ1-3; possibly TRBD1 for D (5 bases). Looked up from germline, CDR1 is MGHDK and CDR2 is SYGVNS. The V and J ends lost 4 bases and 0 bases respectively, with 16 bases between them. CDR3 length: 17 residues. The CDR3 reads CASSGVRDLASGNTIYF. The CDR3 DNA reads TGTGCCAGCAGTGGGGTCCGGGACCTCGCCTCTGGAAACACCATATATTTT. The full variable domain, with the rest looked up from reference TRBV25-1 and TRBJ1-3, is EADIYQTPRYLVIGTGKKITLECSQTMGHDKMYWYQQDPGMELHLIHYSYGVNSTEKGDLSSESTVSRIRTEHFPLTLESARPSHTSQYLCASSGVRDLASGNTIYFGEGSWLTVV.

The chain joins TRBV10-1 to TRBJ2-7, with D possibly being TRBD1 or TRBD2 (6 bases each). V was trimmed by 2 bases and J by 4 bases, leaving 15 bases between them. This CDR3 has 15 amino acids. Germline V gene lookup returns CDR1 WNHNN and CDR2 SYGVQD (reference sequence). The chain's CDR3 is CASSERGVPPYEQYF. The CDR3 DNA is TGCGCCAGCAGTGAGAGGGGGGTCCCGCCTTACGAGCAGTACTTC.